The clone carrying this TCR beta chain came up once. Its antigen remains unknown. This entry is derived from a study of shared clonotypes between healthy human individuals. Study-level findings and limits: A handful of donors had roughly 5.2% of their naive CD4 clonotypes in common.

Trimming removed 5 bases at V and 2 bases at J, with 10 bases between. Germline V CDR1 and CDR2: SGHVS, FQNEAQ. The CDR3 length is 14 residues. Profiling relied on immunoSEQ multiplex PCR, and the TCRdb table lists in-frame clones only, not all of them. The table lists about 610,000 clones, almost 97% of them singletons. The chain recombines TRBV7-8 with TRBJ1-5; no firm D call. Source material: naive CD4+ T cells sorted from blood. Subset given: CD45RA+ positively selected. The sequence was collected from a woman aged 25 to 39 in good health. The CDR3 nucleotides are TGTGCCAGCAGCCGCCCCGGGGGCAATCAGCCCCAGCATTTT. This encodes CASSRPGGNQPQHF.